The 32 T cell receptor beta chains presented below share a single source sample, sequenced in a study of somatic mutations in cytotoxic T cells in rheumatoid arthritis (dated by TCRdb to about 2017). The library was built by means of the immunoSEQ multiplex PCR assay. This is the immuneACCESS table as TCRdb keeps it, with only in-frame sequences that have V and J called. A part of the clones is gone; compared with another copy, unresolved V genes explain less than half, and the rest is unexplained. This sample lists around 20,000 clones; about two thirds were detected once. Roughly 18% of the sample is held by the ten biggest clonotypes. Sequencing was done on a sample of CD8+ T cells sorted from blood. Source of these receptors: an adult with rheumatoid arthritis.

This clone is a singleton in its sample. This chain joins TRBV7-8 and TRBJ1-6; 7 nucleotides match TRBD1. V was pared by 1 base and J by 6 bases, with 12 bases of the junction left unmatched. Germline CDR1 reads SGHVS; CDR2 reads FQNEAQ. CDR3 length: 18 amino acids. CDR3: CASSLEFRGKVRNSPLHF. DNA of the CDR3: TGTGCCAGCAGCTTAGAGTTCAGGGGGAAGGTGCGTAATTCACCCCTCCACTTT.

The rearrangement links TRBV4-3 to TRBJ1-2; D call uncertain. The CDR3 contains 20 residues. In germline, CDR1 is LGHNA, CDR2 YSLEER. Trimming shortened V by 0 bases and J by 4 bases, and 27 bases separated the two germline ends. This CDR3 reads CASSQDGKTKRPVESYGYTF. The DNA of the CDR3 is TGCGCCAGCAGCCAAGATGGGAAGACAAAACGGCCGGTGGAGAGCTATGGCTACACCTTC.

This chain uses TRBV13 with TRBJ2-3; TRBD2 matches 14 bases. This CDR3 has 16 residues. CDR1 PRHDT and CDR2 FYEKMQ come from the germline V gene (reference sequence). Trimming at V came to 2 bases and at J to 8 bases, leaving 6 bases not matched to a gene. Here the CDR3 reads CASSLKGLAGEGTQYF. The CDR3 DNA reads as TGTGCCAGCAGCTTAAAGGGACTAGCGGGGGAAGGTACGCAGTATTTT.

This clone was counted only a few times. In DNA form, the CDR3 reads TGTGCCAGCAGCTTGGAGGACTATGGCTACACCTTC. It specifies CASSLEDYGYTF. The rearrangement joins TRBV5-4 to TRBJ1-2; no clear D gene. The CDR3 has 12 residues. Trimming cost V 0 bases and J 3 bases, with 3 bases left between them. CDR1 and CDR2 from the germline V gene are SGHNT and YYREEE (reference sequence).

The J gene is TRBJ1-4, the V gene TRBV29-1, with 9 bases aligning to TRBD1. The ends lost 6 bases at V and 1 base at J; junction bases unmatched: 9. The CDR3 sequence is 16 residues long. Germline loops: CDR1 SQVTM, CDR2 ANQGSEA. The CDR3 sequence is CSVSTGGGETNEKLFF. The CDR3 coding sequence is TGCAGCGTCTCAACAGGGGGCGGGGAAACTAATGAAAAACTGTTTTTT.

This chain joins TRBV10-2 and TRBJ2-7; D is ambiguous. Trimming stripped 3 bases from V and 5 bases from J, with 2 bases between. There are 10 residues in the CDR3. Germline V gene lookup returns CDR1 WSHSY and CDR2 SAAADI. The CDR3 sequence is CASSDNEQYF. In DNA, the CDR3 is TGCGCCAGCAGTGACAACGAGCAGTACTTC.

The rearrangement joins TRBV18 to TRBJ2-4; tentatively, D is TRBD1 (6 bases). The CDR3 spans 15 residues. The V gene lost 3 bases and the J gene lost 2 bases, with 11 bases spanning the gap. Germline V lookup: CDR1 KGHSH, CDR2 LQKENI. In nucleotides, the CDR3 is TGTGCCAGCTCACCGGAACAGGGAACCAAAAACATTCAGTACTTC. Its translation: CASSPEQGTKNIQYF.

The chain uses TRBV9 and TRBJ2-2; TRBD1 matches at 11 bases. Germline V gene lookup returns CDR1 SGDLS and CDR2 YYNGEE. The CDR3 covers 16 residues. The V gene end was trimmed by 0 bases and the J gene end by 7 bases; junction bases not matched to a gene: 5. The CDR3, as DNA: TGTGCCAGCAGCGTAGAGGGGACAGGGGGGCTCGGGGAGCTGTTTTTT. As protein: CASSVEGTGGLGELFF.

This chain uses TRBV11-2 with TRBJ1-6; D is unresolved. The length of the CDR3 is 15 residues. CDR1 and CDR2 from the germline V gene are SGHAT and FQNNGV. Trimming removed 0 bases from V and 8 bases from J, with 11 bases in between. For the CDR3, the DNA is TGTGCCAGCAGCTTAGAACCGGGGTTAGATTCACCCCTCCACTTT. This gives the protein CASSLEPGLDSPLHF. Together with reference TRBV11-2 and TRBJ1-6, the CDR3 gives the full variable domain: EAGVAQSPRYKIIEKRQSVAFWCNPISGHATLYWYQQILGQGPKLLIQFQNNGVVDDSQLPKDRFSAERLKGVDSTLKIQPAKLEDSAVYLCASSLEPGLDSPLHFGNGTRLTVT.

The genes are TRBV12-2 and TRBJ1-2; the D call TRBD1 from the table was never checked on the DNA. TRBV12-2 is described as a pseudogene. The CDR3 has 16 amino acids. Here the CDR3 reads CASRLRTGGLLYGYTF. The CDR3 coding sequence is TGTGCAAGTCGCTTAAGGACAGGGGGGCTGCTCTATGGCTACACCTTC.

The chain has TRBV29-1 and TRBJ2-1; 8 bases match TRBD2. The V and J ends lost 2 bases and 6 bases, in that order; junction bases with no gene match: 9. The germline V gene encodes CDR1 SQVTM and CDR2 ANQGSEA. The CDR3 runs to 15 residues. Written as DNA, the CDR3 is TGCAGCGTTGAAACCGGGACTAGGGATATCAATGAGCAGTTCTTC. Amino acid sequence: CSVETGTRDINEQFF.

In DNA, the CDR3 is TGCGCCAGCAGCCAAGAGGACGGGGGCAATCAGCCCCAGCATTTT. It specifies CASSQEDGGNQPQHF. The rearrangement joins TRBV4-1 to TRBJ1-5; D uncertain. The germline V gene encodes CDR1 MGHRA and CDR2 YSYEKL. The length of the CDR3 is 15 residues. The V and J ends lost 0 bases and 2 bases respectively, with 8 bases between them.

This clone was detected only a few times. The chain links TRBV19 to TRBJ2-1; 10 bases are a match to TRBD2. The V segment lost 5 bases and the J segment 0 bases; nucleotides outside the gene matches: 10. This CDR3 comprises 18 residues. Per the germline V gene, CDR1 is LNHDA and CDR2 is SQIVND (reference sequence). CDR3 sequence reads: CASSAPTSGLSSYNEQFF. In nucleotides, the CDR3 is TGTGCCAGTAGTGCGCCGACTAGCGGGTTGAGCTCCTACAATGAGCAGTTCTTC.

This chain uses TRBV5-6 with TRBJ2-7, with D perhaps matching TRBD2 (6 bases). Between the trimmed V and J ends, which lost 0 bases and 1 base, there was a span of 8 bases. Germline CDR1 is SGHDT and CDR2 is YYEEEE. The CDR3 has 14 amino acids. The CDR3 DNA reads TGTGCCAGCAGCTTGGGGGCGGGGTCCTACGAGCAGTACTTC. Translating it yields CASSLGAGSYEQYF.

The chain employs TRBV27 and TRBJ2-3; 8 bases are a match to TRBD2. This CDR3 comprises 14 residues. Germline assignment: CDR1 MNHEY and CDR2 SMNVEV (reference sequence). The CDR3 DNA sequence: TGTGCAGCCCGGGCTAGCGGGTCAACAGATACGCAGTATTTT. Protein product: CAARASGSTDTQYF.

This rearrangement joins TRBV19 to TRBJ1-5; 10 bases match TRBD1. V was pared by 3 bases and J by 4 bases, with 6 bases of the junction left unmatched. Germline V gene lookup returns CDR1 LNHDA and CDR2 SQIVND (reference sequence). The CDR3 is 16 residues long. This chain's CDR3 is CASSIPDRGLNQPQHF. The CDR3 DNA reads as TGTGCCAGTAGTATCCCCGACAGGGGGCTAAATCAGCCCCAGCATTTT.

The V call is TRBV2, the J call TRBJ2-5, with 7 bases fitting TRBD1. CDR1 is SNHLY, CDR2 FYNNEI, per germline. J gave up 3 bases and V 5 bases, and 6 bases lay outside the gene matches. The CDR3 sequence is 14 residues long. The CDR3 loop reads CASSPGTAEETQYF. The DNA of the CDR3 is TGTGCCAGCAGTCCCGGGACAGCCGAAGAGACCCAGTACTTC. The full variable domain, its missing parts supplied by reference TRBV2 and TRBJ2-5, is EPEVTQTPSHQVTQMGQEVILRCVPISNHLYFYWYRQILGQKVEFLVSFYNNEISEKSEIFDDQFSVERPDGSNFTLKIRSTKLEDSAMYFCASSPGTAEETQYFGPGTRLLVL.

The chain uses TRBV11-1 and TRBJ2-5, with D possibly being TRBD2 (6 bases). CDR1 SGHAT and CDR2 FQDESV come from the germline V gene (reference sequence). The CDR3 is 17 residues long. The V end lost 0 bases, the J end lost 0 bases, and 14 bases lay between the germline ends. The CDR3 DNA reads TGTGCCAGCAGCTTAGCGCTAGGCGGGGAGTACCAAGAGACCCAGTACTTC. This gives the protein CASSLALGGEYQETQYF.

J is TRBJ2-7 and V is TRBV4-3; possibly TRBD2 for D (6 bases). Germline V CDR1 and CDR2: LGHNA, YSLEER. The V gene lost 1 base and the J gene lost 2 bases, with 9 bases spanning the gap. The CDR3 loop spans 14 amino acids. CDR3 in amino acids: CASSQGRGTYEQYF. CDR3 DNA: TGCGCCAGCAGCCAAGGGAGGGGCACCTACGAGCAGTACTTC.

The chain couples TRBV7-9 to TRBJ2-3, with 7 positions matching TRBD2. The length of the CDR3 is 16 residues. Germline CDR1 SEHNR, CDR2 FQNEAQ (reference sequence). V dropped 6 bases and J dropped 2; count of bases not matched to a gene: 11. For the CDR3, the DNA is TGTGCCAGCAGATACACCCTGGGGGGGGTCACAGATACGCAGTATTTT. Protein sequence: CASRYTLGGVTDTQYF.

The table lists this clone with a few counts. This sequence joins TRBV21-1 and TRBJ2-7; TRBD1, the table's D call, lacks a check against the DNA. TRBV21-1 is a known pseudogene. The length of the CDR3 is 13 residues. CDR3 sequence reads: CASIRHFSYEQYF. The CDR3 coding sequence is TGTGCCAGCATCAGACACTTCTCCTACGAGCAGTACTTC.

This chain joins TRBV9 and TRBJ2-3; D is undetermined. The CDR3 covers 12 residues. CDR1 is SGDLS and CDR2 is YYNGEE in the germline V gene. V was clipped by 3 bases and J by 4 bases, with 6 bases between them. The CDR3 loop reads CASSALPDTQYF. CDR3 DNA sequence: TGTGCCAGCAGCGCTCTCCCAGATACGCAGTATTTT.

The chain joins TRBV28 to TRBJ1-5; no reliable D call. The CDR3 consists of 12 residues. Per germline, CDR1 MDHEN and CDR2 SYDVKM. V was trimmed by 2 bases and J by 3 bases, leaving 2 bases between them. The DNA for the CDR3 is TGTGCCAGCAGTTTAGACAATCAGCCCCAGCATTTT. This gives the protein CASSLDNQPQHF.

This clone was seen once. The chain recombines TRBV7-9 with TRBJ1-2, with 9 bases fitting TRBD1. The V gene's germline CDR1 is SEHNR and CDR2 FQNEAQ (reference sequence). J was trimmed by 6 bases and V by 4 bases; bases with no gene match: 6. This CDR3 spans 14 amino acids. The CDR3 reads CASSSGTGLNGYTF. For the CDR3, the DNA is TGTGCCAGCAGCTCTGGGACAGGGTTGAATGGCTACACCTTC. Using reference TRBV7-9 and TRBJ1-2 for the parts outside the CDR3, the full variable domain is DTGVSQNPRHKITKRGQNVTFRCDPISEHNRLYWYRQTLGQGPEFLTYFQNEAQLEKSRLLSDRFSAERPKGSFSTLEIQRTEQGDSAMYLCASSSGTGLNGYTFGSGTRLTVV.

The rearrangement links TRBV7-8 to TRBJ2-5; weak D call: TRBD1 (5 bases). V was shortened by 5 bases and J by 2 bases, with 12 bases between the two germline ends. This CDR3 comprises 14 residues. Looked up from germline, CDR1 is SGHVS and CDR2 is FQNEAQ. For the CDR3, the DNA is TGTGCCAGCAGCCCACAGGTTTCTCAAGAGACCCAGTACTTC. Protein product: CASSPQVSQETQYF.

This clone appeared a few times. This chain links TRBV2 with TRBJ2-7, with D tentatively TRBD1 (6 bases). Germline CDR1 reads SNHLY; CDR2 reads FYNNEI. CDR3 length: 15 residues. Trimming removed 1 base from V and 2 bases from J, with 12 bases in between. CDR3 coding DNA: TGTGCCAGCAGTGAAGGATACCGACAGGCCTACGAGCAGTACTTC. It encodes CASSEGYRQAYEQYF.

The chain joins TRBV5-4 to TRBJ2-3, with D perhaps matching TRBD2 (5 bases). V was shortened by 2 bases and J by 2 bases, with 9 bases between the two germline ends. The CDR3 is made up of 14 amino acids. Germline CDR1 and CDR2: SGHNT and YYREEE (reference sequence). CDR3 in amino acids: CASSFGGPTDTQYF. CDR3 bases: TGTGCCAGCAGCTTTGGAGGCCCCACAGATACGCAGTATTTT.

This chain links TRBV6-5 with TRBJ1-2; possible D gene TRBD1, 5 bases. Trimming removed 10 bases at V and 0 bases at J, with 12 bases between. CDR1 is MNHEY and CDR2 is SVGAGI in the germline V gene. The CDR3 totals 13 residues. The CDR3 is CATQLTANYGYTF. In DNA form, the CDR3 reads TGTGCCACCCAACTGACAGCTAACTATGGCTACACCTTC.

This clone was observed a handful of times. The CDR3 DNA reads as TGTGCCAGCAGCCACTACCGGGACAGGCAAGAGACCCAGTACTTC. This sequence encodes CASSHYRDRQETQYF. The chain recombines TRBV14 with TRBJ2-5; 8 nucleotides align to TRBD1. This CDR3 has 15 residues. Unmatched junction bases numbered 5, after V lost 3 bases and J lost 2 bases. Germline CDR1 SGHDN, CDR2 FVKESK.

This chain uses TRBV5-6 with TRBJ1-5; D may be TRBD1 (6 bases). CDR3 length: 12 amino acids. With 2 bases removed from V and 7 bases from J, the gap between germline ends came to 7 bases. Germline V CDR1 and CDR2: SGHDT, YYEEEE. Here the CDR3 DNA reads TGTGCCAGCAGCTTTACAGGGCAGCCCCAGCATTTT. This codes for CASSFTGQPQHF.

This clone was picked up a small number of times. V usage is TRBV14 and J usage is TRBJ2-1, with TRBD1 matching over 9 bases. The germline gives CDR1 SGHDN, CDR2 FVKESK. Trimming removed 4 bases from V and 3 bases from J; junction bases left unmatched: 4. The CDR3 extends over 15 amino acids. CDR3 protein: CASSPRTGDYNEQFF. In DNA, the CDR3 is TGTGCCAGCAGCCCTAGGACAGGGGACTACAATGAGCAGTTCTTC.

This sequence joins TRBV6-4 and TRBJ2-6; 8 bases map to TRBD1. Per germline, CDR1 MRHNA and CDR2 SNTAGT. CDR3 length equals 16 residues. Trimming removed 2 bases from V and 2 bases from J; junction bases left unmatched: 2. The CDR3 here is CASSDPQGAGANVLTF. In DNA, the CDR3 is TGTGCCAGCAGTGACCCACAGGGGGCTGGGGCCAACGTCCTGACTTTC.